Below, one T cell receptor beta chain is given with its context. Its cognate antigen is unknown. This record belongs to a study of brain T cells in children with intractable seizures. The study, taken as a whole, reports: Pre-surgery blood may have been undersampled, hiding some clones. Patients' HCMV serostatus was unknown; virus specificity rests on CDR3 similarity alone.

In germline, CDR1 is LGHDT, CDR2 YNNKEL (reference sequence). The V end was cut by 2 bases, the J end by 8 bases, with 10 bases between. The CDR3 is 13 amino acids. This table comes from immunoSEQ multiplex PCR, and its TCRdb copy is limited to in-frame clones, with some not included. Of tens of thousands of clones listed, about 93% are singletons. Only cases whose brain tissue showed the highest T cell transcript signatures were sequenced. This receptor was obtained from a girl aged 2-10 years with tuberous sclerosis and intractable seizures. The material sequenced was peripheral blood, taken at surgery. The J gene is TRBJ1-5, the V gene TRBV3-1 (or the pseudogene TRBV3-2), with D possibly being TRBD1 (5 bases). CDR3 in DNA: TGTGCCAGCAGCCAATTTCAGGGTAAGCCCCAGCATTTT. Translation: CASSQFQGKPQHF.